Included here is one TCR beta chain sequence, with context. The germline V gene encodes CDR1 MNHEY and CDR2 SVGEGT. The CDR3 extends over 14 amino acids. The V gene lost 0 bases and the J gene lost 6 bases, with 10 bases spanning the gap. Sequenced by immunoSEQ multiplex PCR; TCRdb stores in-frame clones only, minus some. The table includes some 130,000 clones, just under 95% detected once. This specimen belongs to a study of T cell responses to AZD1222 COVID-19 vaccine. J is TRBJ2-3 and V is TRBV6-2 or TRBV6-3; a possible D gene is TRBD1 (5 bases). The sequence was obtained from an adult who received the AZD1222 COVID-19 vaccine. Specimen: peripheral blood, collected 28 days after the second AZD1222 dose. In DNA, the CDR3 is TGTGCCAGCAGTTACTCCCCGAAGGGGGATACGCAGTATTTT. This codes for CASSYSPKGDTQYF.